The 2 T cell receptor beta chains in this list originate from one sample, sequenced in a study of T cells after yellow fever vaccination. TCRdb re-analysed the 5' RACE reads in MiXCR, keeping a single row per CDR3 protein. This sample carries under 350,000 distinct CDR3 sequences, roughly 4% of them seen once, and the ten largest clones take about 26%. The sample was PBMCs, taken 5 days after the yellow fever booster vaccination. The receptors originated from a man between 18 and 29 years old who received the YFV17D yellow fever vaccine.

This chain uses TRBV5-1 with TRBJ2-4, with D possibly matching TRBD2 (5 bases). This CDR3 has 16 amino acids. The V end was cut by 0 bases, the J end by 9 bases, with 19 bases between. From germline, CDR1 is SGHRS and CDR2 YFSETQ. CDR3 region: CASSLDYGSGKGIQYF. For the CDR3, the DNA is TGCGCCAGCAGCTTGGACTACGGATCGGGGAAGGGCATTCAGTACTTC.

The chain links TRBV11-3 to TRBJ2-1, with a weak D call TRBD2 (5 bases). Looked up from germline, CDR1 is SGHNT and CDR2 is YENEEA. Between the trimmed V and J ends, which lost 5 bases and 8 bases, there was a span of 13 bases. This CDR3 contains 13 residues. The CDR3: CASSLPPADEQFF. Written as DNA, the CDR3 is TGTGCCAGCAGCCTACCACCAGCGGATGAGCAGTTCTTC.